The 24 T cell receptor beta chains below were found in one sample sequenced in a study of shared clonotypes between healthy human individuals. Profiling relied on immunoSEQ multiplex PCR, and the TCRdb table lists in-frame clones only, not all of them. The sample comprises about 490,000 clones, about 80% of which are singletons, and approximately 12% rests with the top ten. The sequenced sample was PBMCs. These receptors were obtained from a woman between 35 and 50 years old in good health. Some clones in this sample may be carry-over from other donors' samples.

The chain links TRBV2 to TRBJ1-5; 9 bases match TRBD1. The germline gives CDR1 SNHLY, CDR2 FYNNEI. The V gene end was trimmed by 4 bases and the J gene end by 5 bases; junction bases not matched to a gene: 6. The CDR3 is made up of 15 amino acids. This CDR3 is CASSASQGAYQPQHF. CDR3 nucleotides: TGTGCCAGCAGTGCGTCACAGGGGGCTTATCAGCCCCAGCATTTT.

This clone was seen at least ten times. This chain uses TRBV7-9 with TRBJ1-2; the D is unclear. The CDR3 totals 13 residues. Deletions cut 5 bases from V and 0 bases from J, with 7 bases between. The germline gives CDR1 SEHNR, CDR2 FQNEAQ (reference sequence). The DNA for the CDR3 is TGTGCCAGCAGCGACCGGACTAACTATGGCTACACCTTC. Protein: CASSDRTNYGYTF.

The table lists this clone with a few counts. The CDR3 reads CASSAIGYEQYF. The DNA of the CDR3 is TGTGCCAGTAGTGCCATTGGGTACGAGCAGTACTTC. The rearrangement links TRBV19 to TRBJ2-7; D not resolved. Looked up from germline, CDR1 is LNHDA and CDR2 is SQIVND (reference sequence). The V and J ends lost 5 bases and 4 bases respectively, with 9 bases between them. The CDR3 spans 12 residues.

The CDR3 DNA reads as TGCAGCGTTGAATTAGAAGGCCCAGATACGCAGTATTTT. Its translation: CSVELEGPDTQYF. The chain employs TRBV29-1 and TRBJ2-3; D uncertain. CDR3 size: 13 residues. Per the germline V gene, CDR1 is SQVTM and CDR2 is ANQGSEA. V was shortened by 2 bases and J by 4 bases, with 10 bases between the two germline ends.

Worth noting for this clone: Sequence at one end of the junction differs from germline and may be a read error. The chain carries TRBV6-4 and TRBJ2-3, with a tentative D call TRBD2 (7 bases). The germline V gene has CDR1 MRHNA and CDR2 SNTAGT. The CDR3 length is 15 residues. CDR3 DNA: TGTGCCAGCAGTGAGAGTGGCGGGGGCACAGATATGCAGTATTTT. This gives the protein CASSESGGGTDMQYF.

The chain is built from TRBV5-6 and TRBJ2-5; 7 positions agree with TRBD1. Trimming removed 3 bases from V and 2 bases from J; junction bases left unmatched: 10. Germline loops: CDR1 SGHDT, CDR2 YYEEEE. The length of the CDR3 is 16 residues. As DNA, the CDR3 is TGTGCCAGCAGCTACTCTTGGGACAGACGACAAGAGACCCAGTACTTC. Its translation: CASSYSWDRRQETQYF. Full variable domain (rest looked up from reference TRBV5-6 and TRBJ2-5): DAGVTQSPTHLIKTRGQQVTLRCSPKSGHDTVSWYQQALGQGPQFIFQYYEEEERQRGNFPDRFSGHQFPNYSSELNVNALLLGDSALYLCASSYSWDRRQETQYFGPGTRLLVL.

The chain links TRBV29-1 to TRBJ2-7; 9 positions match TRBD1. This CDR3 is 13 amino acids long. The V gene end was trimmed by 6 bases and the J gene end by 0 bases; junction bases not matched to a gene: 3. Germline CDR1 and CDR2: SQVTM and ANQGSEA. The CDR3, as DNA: TGCAGCGTCACGACAGGGGGCTCCTACGAGCAGTACTTC. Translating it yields CSVTTGGSYEQYF.

CDR3 loop: CAWKGGRDTGELFF. CDR3 sequence (DNA): TGTGCCTGGAAGGGCGGGAGGGACACCGGGGAGCTGTTTTTT. The chain carries TRBV30 and TRBJ2-2; 9 positions agree with TRBD2. The V and J ends lost 4 bases and 3 bases, in that order; junction bases with no gene match: 3. The CDR3 runs to 14 residues. Germline CDR1 and CDR2: GTSNPN and SVGIG (reference sequence).

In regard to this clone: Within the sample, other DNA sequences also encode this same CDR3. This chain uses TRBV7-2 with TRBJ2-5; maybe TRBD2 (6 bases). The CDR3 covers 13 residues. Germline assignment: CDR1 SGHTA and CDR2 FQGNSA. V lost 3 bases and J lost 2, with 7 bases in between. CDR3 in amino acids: CASSFGLQETQYF. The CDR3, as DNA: TGTGCCAGCAGCTTCGGACTACAAGAGACCCAGTACTTC.

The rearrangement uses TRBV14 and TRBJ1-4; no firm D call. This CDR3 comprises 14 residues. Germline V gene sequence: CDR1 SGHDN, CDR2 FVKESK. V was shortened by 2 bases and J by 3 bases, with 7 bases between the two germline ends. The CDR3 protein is CASSQYRANEKLFF. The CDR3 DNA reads TGTGCCAGCAGCCAATACCGGGCTAATGAAAAACTGTTTTTT.

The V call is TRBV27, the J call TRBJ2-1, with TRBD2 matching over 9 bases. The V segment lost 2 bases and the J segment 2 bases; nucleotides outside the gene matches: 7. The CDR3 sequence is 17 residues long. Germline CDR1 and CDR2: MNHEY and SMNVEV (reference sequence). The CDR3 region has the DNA TGTGCCAGCAGTTTAGTTGCGGGAGGGGGCGCCTACAATGAGCAGTTCTTC. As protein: CASSLVAGGGAYNEQFF.

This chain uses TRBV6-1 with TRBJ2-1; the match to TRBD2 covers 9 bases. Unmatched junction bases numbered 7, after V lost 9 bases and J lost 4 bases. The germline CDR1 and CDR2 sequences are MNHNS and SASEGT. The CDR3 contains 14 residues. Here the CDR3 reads CASSFAGGYNEQFF. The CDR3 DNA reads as TGTGCCAGTTCCTTCGCGGGAGGGTACAATGAGCAGTTCTTC.

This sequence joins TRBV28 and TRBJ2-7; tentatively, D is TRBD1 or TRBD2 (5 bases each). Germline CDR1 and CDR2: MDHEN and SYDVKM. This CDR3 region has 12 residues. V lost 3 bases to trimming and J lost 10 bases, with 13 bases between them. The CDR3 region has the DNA TGTGCCAGCAGTTTCGCCAGGGACCGTCAGTACTTC. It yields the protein CASSFARDRQYF.

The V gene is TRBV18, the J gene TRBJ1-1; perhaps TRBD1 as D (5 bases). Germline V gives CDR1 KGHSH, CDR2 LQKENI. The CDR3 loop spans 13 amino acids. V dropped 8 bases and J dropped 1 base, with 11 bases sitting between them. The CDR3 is CASLRQTNTEAFF. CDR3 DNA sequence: TGTGCCAGCCTAAGACAGACGAACACTGAAGCTTTCTTT.

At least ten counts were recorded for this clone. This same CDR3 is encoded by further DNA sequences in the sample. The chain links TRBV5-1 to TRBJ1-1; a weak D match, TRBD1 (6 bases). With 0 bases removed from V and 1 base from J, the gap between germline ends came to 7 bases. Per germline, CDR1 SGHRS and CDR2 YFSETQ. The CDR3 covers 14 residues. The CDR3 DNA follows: TGCGCCAGCAGCTTGGAGACAGGGAACACTGAAGCTTTCTTT. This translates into CASSLETGNTEAFF.

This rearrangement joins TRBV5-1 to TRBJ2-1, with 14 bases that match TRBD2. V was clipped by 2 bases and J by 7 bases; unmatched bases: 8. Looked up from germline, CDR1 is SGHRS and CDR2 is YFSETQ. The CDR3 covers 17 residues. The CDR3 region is CASSFLGLAGARNEQFF. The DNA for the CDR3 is TGCGCCAGCAGCTTCCTGGGACTAGCGGGAGCTCGGAATGAGCAGTTCTTC.

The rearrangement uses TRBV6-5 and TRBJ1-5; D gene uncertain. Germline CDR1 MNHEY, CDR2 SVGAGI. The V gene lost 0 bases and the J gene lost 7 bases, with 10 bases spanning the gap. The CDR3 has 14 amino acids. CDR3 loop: CASSYSIGRQPQHF. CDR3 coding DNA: TGTGCCAGCAGTTACTCGATAGGTAGGCAGCCCCAGCATTTT.

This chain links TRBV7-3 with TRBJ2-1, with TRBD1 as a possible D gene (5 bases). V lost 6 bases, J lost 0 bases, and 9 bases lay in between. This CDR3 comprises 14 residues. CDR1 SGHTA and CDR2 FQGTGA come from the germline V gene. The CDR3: CASSTGASYNEQFF. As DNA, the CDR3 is TGTGCCAGCAGTACAGGAGCCTCCTACAATGAGCAGTTCTTC.

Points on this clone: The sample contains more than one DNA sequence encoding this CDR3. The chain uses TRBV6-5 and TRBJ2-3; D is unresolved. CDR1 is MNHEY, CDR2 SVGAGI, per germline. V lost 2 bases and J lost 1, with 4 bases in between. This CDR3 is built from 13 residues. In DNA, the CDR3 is TGTGCCAGCAGTTACCCAGGCACAGATACGCAGTATTTT. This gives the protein CASSYPGTDTQYF.

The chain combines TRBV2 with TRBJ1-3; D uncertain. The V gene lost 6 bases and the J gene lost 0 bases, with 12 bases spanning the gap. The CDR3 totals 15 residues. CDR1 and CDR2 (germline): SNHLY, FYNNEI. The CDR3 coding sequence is TGTGCCAGCAGGGCAAGGATCGGCTCTGGAAACACCATATATTTT. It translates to CASRARIGSGNTIYF.

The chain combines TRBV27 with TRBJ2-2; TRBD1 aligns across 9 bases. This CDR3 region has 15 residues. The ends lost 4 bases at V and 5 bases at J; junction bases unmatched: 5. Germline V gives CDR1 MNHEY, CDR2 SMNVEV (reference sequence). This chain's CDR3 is CASSYPGTGTGELFF. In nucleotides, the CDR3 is TGTGCCAGCAGTTACCCCGGGACAGGGACCGGGGAGCTGTTTTTT.

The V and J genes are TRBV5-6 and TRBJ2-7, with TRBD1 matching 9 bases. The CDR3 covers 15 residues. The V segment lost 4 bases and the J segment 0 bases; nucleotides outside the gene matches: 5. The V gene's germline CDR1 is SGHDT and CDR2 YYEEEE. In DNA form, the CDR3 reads TGTGCCAGCAGCCCCGGGACAGGGTACTCCTACGAGCAGTACTTC. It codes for CASSPGTGYSYEQYF.

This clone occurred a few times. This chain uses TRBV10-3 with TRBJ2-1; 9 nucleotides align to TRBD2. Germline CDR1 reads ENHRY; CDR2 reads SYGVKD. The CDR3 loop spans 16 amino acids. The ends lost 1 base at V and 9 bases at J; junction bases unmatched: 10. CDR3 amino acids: CAISEWAGGGSSEQFF. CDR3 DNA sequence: TGTGCCATCAGTGAGTGGGCGGGAGGGGGAAGTAGTGAGCAGTTCTTC.

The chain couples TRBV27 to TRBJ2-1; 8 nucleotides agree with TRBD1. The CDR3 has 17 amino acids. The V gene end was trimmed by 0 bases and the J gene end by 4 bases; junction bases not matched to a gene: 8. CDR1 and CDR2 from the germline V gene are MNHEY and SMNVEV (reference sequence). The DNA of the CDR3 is TGTGCCAGCAGTTTATCGCCCGGACAGGGTACTTACAATGAGCAGTTCTTC. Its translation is CASSLSPGQGTYNEQFF.